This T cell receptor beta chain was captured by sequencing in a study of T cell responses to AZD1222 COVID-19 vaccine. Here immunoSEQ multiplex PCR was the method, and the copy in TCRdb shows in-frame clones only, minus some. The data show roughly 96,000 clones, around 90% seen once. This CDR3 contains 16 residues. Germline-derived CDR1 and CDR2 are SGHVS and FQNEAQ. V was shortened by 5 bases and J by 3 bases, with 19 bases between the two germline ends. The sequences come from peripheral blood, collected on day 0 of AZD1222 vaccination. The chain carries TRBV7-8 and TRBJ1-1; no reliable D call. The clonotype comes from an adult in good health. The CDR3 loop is CASSPMRLLRDTEAFF. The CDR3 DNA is TGTGCCAGCAGCCCGATGCGGCTCCTGAGGGACACTGAAGCTTTCTTT.